Reported below is one T cell receptor (beta chain). The CDR3 has 16 amino acids. With V trimmed by 7 bases and J by 4 bases, 7 bases remained unmatched. In germline, CDR1 is SGHAT, CDR2 FQNNGV. Time point indicated: pre-sensitization, week 0. The treatment denotes: therapeutic diphenylcyclopropenone sensitization with weekly scalp DPC. The data originate from a study of human T cells and chemical hapten exposure. Study information: Patients, largely female, had alopecia areata, totalis or universalis.

In the library, unique molecular identifiers were attached to individual cDNA molecules. TCRdb processed the RACE reads anew with MiXCR; each CDR3 protein has one entry. Of about 300,000 distinct CDR3 sequences listed, around 5% are singletons. This receptor was taken from a woman under 30 with alopecia areata. Some clones in this sample may be carry-over from other donors' samples. Sequencing used whole blood, obtained in connection with sensitization to the hapten diphenylcyclopropenone (DPC). This chain joins TRBV11-2 and TRBJ2-3; 14 bases are a match to TRBD2. As DNA, the CDR3 is TGTGCCAGCAACCCGGGACTAGCGGGGGTAGCAGATACGCAGTATTTT. It encodes CASNPGLAGVADTQYF. The variable domain in full, with the rest retrieved from reference TRBV11-2 and TRBJ2-3, is EAGVAQSPRYKIIEKRQSVAFWCNPISGHATLYWYQQILGQGPKLLIQFQNNGVVDDSQLPKDRFSAERLKGVDSTLKIQPAKLEDSAVYLCASNPGLAGVADTQYFGPGTRLTVL.